A selection of T cell receptor beta chains follows, all from one sample in a study of T cell repertoires in cytomegalovirus infection. Antigen specificity for these receptors is unknown. TCRdb ran MiXCR on the reads and lists one entry per CDR3 protein. The sample carries over 250,000 distinct CDR3 sequences, approximately 22% recorded once. This material consisted of cultured PBMCs, taken from culture after CMV antigen stimulation. These receptors originate from a human donor in good health (CMV status not recorded). Some clones in this sample may be carry-over from other donors' samples. Both conserved end residues are part of each CDR3. Each record gives: clone size, D gene, V gene, J gene, CDR3 DNA, CDR3 protein. The D gene is left open where the match is weak. Clone sizes are given selectively: once, few, many, or a class where the clone is expanded.

>few|-|TRBV28|TRBJ2-3
TGTGCCAGCAGTCCCGTACCGTCGGGCGATACGCAGTATTTT
CASSPVPSGDTQYF
>-|-|TRBV7-9|TRBJ2-1
TGTGCCAGCAGCCCCATGTCCGGGTTCTTC
CASSPMSGFF
>many|-|TRBV6-6|TRBJ1-1
TGTGCCAGCAGTGTACGACGGGGGAACACTGAAGCTTTCTTT
CASSVRRGNTEAFF
>-|-|TRBV5-8|TRBJ2-7
TGTGCCAGCAGCTTGTTTGGGGGAGTCGTGAACGAGCAGTACTTC
CASSLFGGVVNEQYF
>many|-|TRBV19|TRBJ1-3
TGTGCCAGTAGTAGGGGGGGGCCTGGAAACACCATATATTTT
CASSRGGPGNTIYF
>few|TRBD2|TRBV6-6|TRBJ2-1
TGTGCCAGCAGAATTACTAGCGGGAGTCTCCATGAGCAGTTCTTC
CASRITSGSLHEQFF
>-|-|TRBV11-3|TRBJ2-1
TGTGCCAGCAGCAGAGGCGACGGGGACAATGAGCAGTTCTTC
CASSRGDGDNEQFF
>-|TRBD1|TRBV28|TRBJ2-5
TGTGCCAGCAGTTTAAGGCCGAGGACAGGAGCACAAGAGACCCAGTACTTC
CASSLRPRTGAQETQYF
>-|TRBD1|TRBV12-3/TRBV12-4|TRBJ1-4
TGTGCCAGCACCCCTGGGGACAGGGAGTATGAAAAACTGTTTTTT
CASTPGDREYEKLFF
>-|-|TRBV12-3/TRBV12-4|TRBJ1-2
TGTGCCAGCAGTCCTCAGGGCCTGCCTGGGAATGGCTGCACCTTC
CASSPQGLPGNGCTF
>-|-|TRBV27|TRBJ1-1
TGTGCCAGCAGGGACATAACAGGGTCTGAAGCTTTCTTT
CASRDITGSEAFF
>few|TRBD2|TRBV19|TRBJ2-5
TGTGCCAGTAGTATTGGGACTAGCGGGAGGACGTACCAAGAGACCCAGTACTTC
CASSIGTSGRTYQETQYF
>-|TRBD2|TRBV10-3|TRBJ2-7
TGTGCCATCTCCAAGCGGGAGGAATCCTACGAGCAGTACTTC
CAISKREESYEQYF
>-|-|TRBV7-2|TRBJ1-1
TGTGCCAGCAGCCCCCGGAGGCTAGATAACACTGAAGCTTTCTTT
CASSPRRLDNTEAFF
>-|-|TRBV20-1|TRBJ2-1
TGCAGTGCTATAACCAACCAGCGGATAAGCTCCTACAATGAGCAGTTCTTC
CSAITNQRISSYNEQFF
>-|-|TRBV7-2|TRBJ1-2
TGTGCCAGCAGCTCCGGGCTTCCAGGGCAGGGAAGCTATGGCTACACCTTC
CASSSGLPGQGSYGYTF
>few|TRBD1|TRBV18|TRBJ2-7
TGTGCCAGCTCCAGGGACAGGCGGTACGAGCAGTACTTC
CASSRDRRYEQYF
>many|TRBD2|TRBV7-2|TRBJ2-1
TGTGCCAGCAGCTTGAAAACTAGCGGGAGTTGGTCCTACAATGAGCAGTTCTTC
CASSLKTSGSWSYNEQFF
>many|TRBD2|TRBV7-9|TRBJ2-1
TGTGCCAGCAGGCTAGCGGACTCTAACAATGAGCAGTTCTTC
CASRLADSNNEQFF
>few|-|TRBV11-2|TRBJ1-6
TGTGCCAGCAGCTCAGATTCACCCCTCCACTTT
CASSSDSPLHF
>-|-|TRBV28|TRBJ1-5
TGTGCCAGCCGATTGGGGTCCGGGGGGCGCAATCAGCCCCAGCATTTT
CASRLGSGGRNQPQHF
>many|-|TRBV12-3/TRBV12-4|TRBJ2-1
TGTGCCAGCAGCTTCACTCGGGACACAAAGTACAATGAGCAGTTCTTC
CASSFTRDTKYNEQFF
>few|-|TRBV7-9|TRBJ1-2
TGTGCCAGCAGCGGAGGGACGGATAACTATGGCTACACCTTC
CASSGGTDNYGYTF
>many|-|TRBV10-2|TRBJ1-6
TGCGCCAGCAGTGACCCCGCCGTTACAGGGACCAATTCACCCCTCCACTTT
CASSDPAVTGTNSPLHF
>-|TRBD1|TRBV13|TRBJ2-7
TGTGCCAGCAGCTTACGACAGGGGATAAACGAGCAGTACTTC
CASSLRQGINEQYF
>-|-|TRBV11-3|TRBJ2-5
TGTGCCAGCAGCGGGGAGGTTAGCGAGACCCAGTACTTC
CASSGEVSETQYF
>many|TRBD1|TRBV7-8|TRBJ1-3
TGTGCCAGCAGCTTCGGACAGGCCTACTCTGGAAACACCATATATTTT
CASSFGQAYSGNTIYF
>few|TRBD2|TRBV27|TRBJ2-2
TGTGCCAGCAGTCTCGAGCGGGAGAGGGGAGACGGGGAGCTGTTTTTT
CASSLERERGDGELFF